This is a list of T cell receptor beta chains from one sample in a study of CD8 T cells in ankylosing spondylitis. TCRdb redid the calling of the 5' RACE reads with MiXCR, one entry per CDR3 protein. In the table there are about 42,000 distinct CDR3 sequences, approximately 2.6% of which are singletons. Sequencing input: blood, either unsorted or a sorted T cell fraction (not recorded which). The receptor set was obtained from a male donor with ankylosing spondylitis or in good health (not recorded which). The CDR3 runs from the conserved cysteine through the conserved F or W. The D gene is left open where the match is weak. Rows may omit the clone size; those that give it use once, few, many or a size class.

d_gene: NA
v_gene: TRBV9
abundance: many
j_gene: TRBJ2-7
CDR3aa: CASSGTAGLLFF
CDR3nt: TGTGCCAGCAGCGGGACTGCGGGTCTGCTATTTTTC

d_gene: NA
v_gene: TRBV9
abundance: many
j_gene: TRBJ2-2
CDR3aa: CASSVGGANTGELFF
CDR3nt: TGTGCCAGCAGCGTAGGGGGGGCGAACACCGGGGAGCTGTTTTTT

d_gene: NA
v_gene: TRBV9
abundance: many
j_gene: TRBJ1-5
CDR3aa: CASSVALYGQPQHF
CDR3nt: TGTGCCAGCAGCGTAGCTCTGTACGGTCAGCCCCAGCATTTT

d_gene: TRBD1
v_gene: TRBV9
abundance: many
j_gene: TRBJ2-7
CDR3aa: CASSTGQGVYYEQYF
CDR3nt: TGTGCCAGCAGCACGGGACAGGGCGTCTACTACGAGCAGTACTTC

d_gene: NA
v_gene: TRBV9
abundance: many
j_gene: TRBJ2-7
CDR3aa: CASSVRQSNEQYF
CDR3nt: TGTGCCAGCAGCGTACGCCAGTCAAACGAGCAGTACTTC

d_gene: NA
v_gene: TRBV9
abundance: many
j_gene: TRBJ2-2
CDR3aa: CASSVAWATNTGELFF
CDR3nt: TGTGCCAGCAGCGTGGCGTGGGCCACTAACACCGGGGAGCTGTTTTTT

d_gene: TRBD2
v_gene: TRBV9
abundance: many
j_gene: TRBJ2-1
CDR3aa: CASSVSGREYNEQFF
CDR3nt: TGTGCCAGCAGCGTTAGCGGGAGGGAGTACAATGAGCAGTTCTTC

d_gene: TRBD1
v_gene: TRBV9
abundance: NA
j_gene: TRBJ2-3
CDR3aa: CASSVRTGATDTQYF
CDR3nt: TGTGCCAGCAGCGTGAGGACAGGGGCCACAGATACGCAGTATTTT

d_gene: TRBD1
v_gene: TRBV9
abundance: many
j_gene: TRBJ2-7
CDR3aa: CASSVAIQGASYEQYF
CDR3nt: TGTGCCAGCAGCGTAGCGATACAGGGGGCCTCCTACGAGCAGTACTTC

d_gene: NA
v_gene: TRBV9
abundance: many
j_gene: TRBJ1-3
CDR3aa: CASSPTGTPSFSGNSIYF
CDR3nt: TGTGCCAGCAGCCCCACCGGGACCCCCTCCTTCTCTGGAAACTCCATATATTTT